The T cell receptor beta chain under discussion was sequenced for a study of blood T cell repertoires in COVID-19. Study-wide context: Acute and convalescent COVID-19 specimens originated in the United States, Italy and Spain.

Assay used: immunoSEQ multiplex PCR; TCRdb lists only in-frame clones, some missing. The sample shows about 190,000 clones, about 82% of them seen only once. V lost 4 bases and J 5 bases, leaving 16 bases between the germline ends. The CDR3 extends over 14 amino acids. The sequenced sample was PBMCs or T cells enriched from blood (not recorded which). The receptor comes from a man aged 40-49 years with acute COVID-19. The rearrangement uses TRBV5-3 and TRBJ2-7; tentatively, D is TRBD2 (6 bases). TRBV5-3 is an ORF; its function is uncertain. CDR3 coding DNA: TGTGCCAGAAGCGGCCGGGACTGTTCTCACGAGCAGTACTTC. Encoded protein: CARSGRDCSHEQYF.